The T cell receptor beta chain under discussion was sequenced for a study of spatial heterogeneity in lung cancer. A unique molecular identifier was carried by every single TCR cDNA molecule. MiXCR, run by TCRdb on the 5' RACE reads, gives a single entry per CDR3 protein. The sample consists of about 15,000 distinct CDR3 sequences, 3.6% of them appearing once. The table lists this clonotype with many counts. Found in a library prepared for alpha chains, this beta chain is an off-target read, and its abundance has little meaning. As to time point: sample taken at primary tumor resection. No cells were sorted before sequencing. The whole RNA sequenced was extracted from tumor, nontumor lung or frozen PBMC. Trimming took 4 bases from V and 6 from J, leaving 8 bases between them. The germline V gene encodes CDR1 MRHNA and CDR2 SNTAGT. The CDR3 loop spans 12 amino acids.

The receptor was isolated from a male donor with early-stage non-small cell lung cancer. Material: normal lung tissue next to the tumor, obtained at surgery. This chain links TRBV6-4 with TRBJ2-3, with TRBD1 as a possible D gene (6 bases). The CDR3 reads CASSGGGDTQYF. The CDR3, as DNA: TGTGCCAGCAGTGGTGGGGGCGATACGCAGTATTTT.